The next 16 T cell receptor beta chains were all read from a single sample in a study of PD-1 blockade in classical Hodgkin lymphoma. Exposure to brentuximab vedotin varied, and each patient had relapsed following autologous stem cell transplantation. Profiled with immunoSEQ multiplex PCR; TCRdb holds only in-frame clones, not every one. The data hold some 96,000 clones, with 81% observed a single time. Material: peripheral blood mononuclear cells (PBMCs), obtained before the second cycle of nivolumab. The receptors come from a human donor with classical Hodgkin lymphoma.

This chain links TRBV6-1 with TRBJ2-1, with D perhaps matching TRBD1 (7 bases). This CDR3 contains 13 residues. Germline CDR1 and CDR2: MNHNS and SASEGT. V shed 0 bases and J shed 10 bases, with 10 bases lying between them. This chain's CDR3 is CASSEAAGGEQFF. Written as DNA, the CDR3 is TGTGCCAGCAGTGAAGCGGCAGGGGGGGAGCAGTTCTTC.

CDR3 sequence reads: CASTGGGRSGETQYF. The CDR3, as DNA: TGTGCCAGCACGGGGGGCGGGAGAAGTGGGGAGACCCAGTACTTC. This rearrangement joins TRBV2 to TRBJ2-5, with TRBD2 as a possible D gene (7 bases). Germline loops: CDR1 SNHLY, CDR2 FYNNEI. V was clipped by 7 bases and J by 5 bases, with 20 bases between them. The CDR3 length is 15 residues.

This chain links TRBV25-1 with TRBJ1-3, with a possible D match to TRBD1 (6 bases). Per the germline V gene, CDR1 is MGHDK and CDR2 is SYGVNS. The CDR3 loop spans 14 amino acids. V was pared by 4 bases and J by 4 bases, with 11 bases between. The CDR3 reads CASSVSGAGNTIYF. In DNA form, the CDR3 reads TGTGCCAGCAGTGTTTCAGGGGCAGGAAACACCATATATTTT.

The chain is built from TRBV19 and TRBJ1-4; 9 bases are shared with TRBD1. The CDR3 is 16 residues long. With 4 bases clipped from V and 3 bases from J, the junction kept 6 bases outside the gene matches. The V gene's germline CDR1 is LNHDA and CDR2 SQIVND (reference sequence). The DNA of the CDR3 is TGTGCCAGTAGTACAACAGGGGGCGTAGCTAATGAAAAACTGTTTTTT. This codes for CASSTTGGVANEKLFF.

The gene calls are TRBV27 and TRBJ1-1; 7 bases are a match to TRBD1. V was clipped by 5 bases and J by 5 bases; unmatched bases: 11. The V gene's germline CDR1 is MNHEY and CDR2 SMNVEV (reference sequence). CDR3 size: 15 residues. Written as DNA, the CDR3 is TGTGCCAGCAGTAACCGACAGGGAAGGTGGACTGAAGCTTTCTTT. The encoded protein is CASSNRQGRWTEAFF.

The genes are TRBV7-2 and TRBJ2-1; 14 positions match TRBD2. In germline, CDR1 is SGHTA, CDR2 FQGNSA. The CDR3 has 15 residues. The trim removed 6 bases at V and 8 bases at J, leaving 6 bases unmatched. The CDR3 protein is CASRPGTSGSYEQFF. In nucleotides, the CDR3 is TGTGCCAGCAGGCCCGGGACTAGCGGGAGCTATGAGCAGTTCTTC.

The V gene is TRBV6-1, the J gene TRBJ1-5; 7 positions agree with TRBD1. Trimming cost V 6 bases and J 5 bases; bases outside gene matches: 10. CDR3 length equals 15 residues. CDR1 and CDR2 (germline): MNHNS, SASEGT. CDR3 sequence: CASSAQTGSDQPQHF. The CDR3 DNA reads TGTGCCAGCAGCGCTCAGACAGGGAGCGATCAGCCCCAGCATTTT.

CDR3 nucleotide sequence: TGCGCCAGCAGCCCACGGACAGCGGCAGATACGCAGTATTTT. It encodes CASSPRTAADTQYF. J is TRBJ2-3 and V is TRBV5-1; maybe TRBD1 (6 bases). Germline-derived CDR1 and CDR2 are SGHRS and YFSETQ. The CDR3 length is 14 residues. The ends were cut back, 4 bases at V and 4 bases at J, with 13 bases in the middle.

This chain uses TRBV19 with TRBJ1-2; 9 bases map to TRBD1. With V trimmed by 6 bases and J by 8 bases, 10 bases remained unmatched. The CDR3 consists of 14 residues. Looked up from germline, CDR1 is LNHDA and CDR2 is SQIVND (reference sequence). CDR3 nucleotide sequence: TGTGCCAGTAGACCGACAGGGGGGAATAAGGGCTACACCTTC. Amino acids: CASRPTGGNKGYTF.

The sample holds one count of this clone. The chain links TRBV5-4 to TRBJ2-7; tentatively, D is TRBD1 (5 bases). Germline lookup yields CDR1 SGHNT and CDR2 YYREEE (reference sequence). V was trimmed by 0 bases and J by 3 bases, leaving 13 bases between them. There are 15 residues in the CDR3. The CDR3 is CASSLDPGTGYEQYF. CDR3 DNA: TGTGCCAGCAGCTTGGACCCGGGTACAGGCTACGAGCAGTACTTC.

The chain couples TRBV19 to TRBJ1-2, with TRBD1 matching over 7 bases. The CDR3 sequence is 11 residues long. Germline values: CDR1 LNHDA, CDR2 SQIVND (reference sequence). J gave up 8 bases and V 9 bases, and 6 bases lay outside the gene matches. The DNA of the CDR3 is TGTGCCAGCCTGACAGGGAACGGCTACACCTTC. This gives the protein CASLTGNGYTF.

This sequence joins TRBV19 and TRBJ2-7; unclear D gene. From germline, CDR1 is LNHDA and CDR2 SQIVND (reference sequence). The CDR3 has 15 amino acids. Trimming left V 5 bases short and J 3 bases short, with 17 bases between. CDR3 protein: CASSWSRAGNYEQYF. CDR3 bases: TGTGCCAGTAGTTGGTCCCGGGCAGGCAACTACGAGCAGTACTTC.

For the CDR3, the DNA is TGTGCCATCAGTGCAGGGATCAATCAGCCCCAGCATTTT. It encodes CAISAGINQPQHF. V is TRBV10-3 and J is TRBJ1-5, with a possible D match to TRBD1 (5 bases). Between the trimmed V and J ends, which lost 4 bases and 3 bases, there was a span of 7 bases. Germline-derived CDR1 and CDR2 are ENHRY and SYGVKD. The CDR3 has 13 residues.

The gene calls are TRBV5-4 and TRBJ2-1, with a possible D match to TRBD1 (5 bases). V lost 3 bases to trimming and J lost 6 bases, with 10 bases between them. In germline, CDR1 is SGHNT, CDR2 YYREEE (reference sequence). There are 13 residues in the CDR3. The CDR3: CASSWGGSNEQFF. In DNA form, the CDR3 reads TGTGCCAGCAGCTGGGGCGGCAGCAATGAGCAGTTCTTC.

V usage is TRBV7-2 and J usage is TRBJ2-5; 16 bases fit TRBD2. From germline, CDR1 is SGHTA and CDR2 FQGNSA. The CDR3 runs 17 residues. Trimming removed 6 bases from V and 5 bases from J; junction bases left unmatched: 9. The CDR3 bases are TGTGCCAGCAGTTCAACGGGACTAGCGGGAGGGAGGGAGACCCAGTACTTC. Protein sequence: CASSSTGLAGGRETQYF.

The chain is built from TRBV9 and TRBJ2-5, with 7 bases that match TRBD1. Germline CDR1 SGDLS, CDR2 YYNGEE. J was trimmed by 4 bases and V by 4 bases; bases with no gene match: 10. This CDR3 comprises 15 residues. CDR3 loop: CASSNRGIVGETQYF. The CDR3 DNA reads as TGTGCCAGCAGCAACAGGGGTATAGTGGGAGAGACCCAGTACTTC.